The rows below give T cell receptor beta chains drawn from one sample of a study of CD4+ T cells in melanoma. Only in-frame clones appear in the TCRdb table, and some are missing; sequencing was by immunoSEQ multiplex PCR. The data hold tens of thousands of clones, with more than 60% observed a single time. Source material: tumor tissue. These receptors all stem from a human donor with melanoma. Each CDR3 is given with its conserved first and last residue. Fields, in order: V gene, D gene, J gene, clone size, CDR3 DNA, CDR3 protein. A D gene is named only where the DNA matches it firmly. For some rows the clone size is stated as once, few or many, or as a class when expanded; others skip it.

v_gene: TRBV9; d_gene: .; j_gene: TRBJ1-6; abundance: .; CDR3nt: TGTGCCAGCAGCGTAGATAAGGCAAATTCACCCCTCCACTTT; CDR3aa: CASSVDKANSPLHF
v_gene: TRBV14; d_gene: TRBD1; j_gene: TRBJ1-2; abundance: many; CDR3nt: TGTGCCAGCAGTCCGGACAGGCCCTATGGCTACACCTTC; CDR3aa: CASSPDRPYGYTF
v_gene: TRBV5-4; d_gene: .; j_gene: TRBJ2-7; abundance: few; CDR3nt: TGTGCCAGCAGCCAAGGCCCCAGTCCAGCCTACGAGCAGTACTTC; CDR3aa: CASSQGPSPAYEQYF
v_gene: TRBV27; d_gene: .; j_gene: TRBJ1-1; abundance: .; CDR3nt: TGTGCCAGCAGTTTAAGTCTCGGGGGGAACACTGAAGCTTTCTTT; CDR3aa: CASSLSLGGNTEAFF
v_gene: TRBV2; d_gene: .; j_gene: TRBJ1-2; abundance: .; CDR3nt: TGTGCCAGCAGTGAAAACTCAAACTATGGCTACACCTTC; CDR3aa: CASSENSNYGYTF
v_gene: TRBV10-3; d_gene: .; j_gene: TRBJ1-1; abundance: .; CDR3nt: TGTGCCATCAGTGAGGGGTTGGCTGAAGCTTTCTTT; CDR3aa: CAISEGLAEAFF
v_gene: TRBV29-1; d_gene: .; j_gene: TRBJ2-2; abundance: .; CDR3nt: TGCAGCGTTGAAGAGCTTGGGACCGGGGAGCTGTTTTTT; CDR3aa: CSVEELGTGELFF
v_gene: TRBV5-1; d_gene: .; j_gene: TRBJ2-7; abundance: .; CDR3nt: TGCGCCAGCAGCTCCTCCGTCAGGGGTAGCGACGAGCAGTACTTC; CDR3aa: CASSSSVRGSDEQYF
v_gene: TRBV27; d_gene: .; j_gene: TRBJ2-2; abundance: .; CDR3nt: TGTGCCAGCAGTCCCAACCGGGTCAGGAAGGCCGGGGAGCTGTTTTTT; CDR3aa: CASSPNRVRKAGELFF
v_gene: TRBV30; d_gene: .; j_gene: TRBJ2-7; abundance: .; CDR3nt: TGTGCCTGGAGTGTAGGCATCGTCTACGAGCAGTACTTC; CDR3aa: CAWSVGIVYEQYF
v_gene: TRBV19; d_gene: TRBD2; j_gene: TRBJ2-7; abundance: .; CDR3nt: TGTGCCAGTAGTATGAGGCGGGGGGACGGCTACGAGCAGTACTTC; CDR3aa: CASSMRRGDGYEQYF
v_gene: TRBV15; d_gene: TRBD1; j_gene: TRBJ2-5; abundance: .; CDR3nt: TGTGCCACCAGCGGGTGGACAGGGGGAAGTGGAGGGCAAGAGACCCAGTACTTC; CDR3aa: CATSGWTGGSGGQETQYF
v_gene: TRBV19; d_gene: .; j_gene: TRBJ1-4; abundance: .; CDR3nt: TGTGCCAGTAAACACAGGGCCTTGACTGAAAAACTGTTTTTT; CDR3aa: CASKHRALTEKLFF
v_gene: TRBV6-5; d_gene: TRBD1; j_gene: TRBJ2-3; abundance: .; CDR3nt: TGTGCCAGCAGGGAGACAGGGGGCGCAGATACGCAGTATTTT; CDR3aa: CASRETGGADTQYF
v_gene: TRBV27; d_gene: .; j_gene: TRBJ1-1; abundance: once; CDR3nt: TGTGCCAGCAGTGGCGCATCGCACACTGAAGCTTTCTTT; CDR3aa: CASSGASHTEAFF
v_gene: TRBV9; d_gene: TRBD1; j_gene: TRBJ1-3; abundance: .; CDR3nt: TGTGCCAGCAGCATATCGGACAGGGGATCTTTAAACACCATATATTTT; CDR3aa: CASSISDRGSLNTIYF
v_gene: TRBV5-1; d_gene: .; j_gene: TRBJ1-1; abundance: .; CDR3nt: TGCGCCAGCAGCAGGATTGAACAGGGGAACACTGAAGCTTTCTTT; CDR3aa: CASSRIEQGNTEAFF
v_gene: TRBV21-1; d_gene: .; j_gene: TRBJ2-5; abundance: .; CDR3nt: TGTGCCAGCAGCTCAAGAACGGGACAACCTAAGGGGGAGACCCAGTACTTC; CDR3aa: CASSSRTGQPKGETQYF
v_gene: TRBV28; d_gene: TRBD1; j_gene: TRBJ2-7; abundance: many; CDR3nt: TGTGCCAGCCGCGACCCGGACAGGGTCTCCTACGAGCAGTACTTC; CDR3aa: CASRDPDRVSYEQYF
v_gene: TRBV5-6; d_gene: .; j_gene: TRBJ1-2; abundance: .; CDR3nt: TGTGCCAGCAGCTTGGCCGGGGAATCCTATGGCTACACCTTC; CDR3aa: CASSLAGESYGYTF
v_gene: TRBV2; d_gene: TRBD2; j_gene: TRBJ2-4; abundance: .; CDR3nt: TGTGCCATCTCCGGGGAGCGGGGAGGACCGCTATTCTTC; CDR3aa: CAISGERGGPLFF
v_gene: TRBV7-8; d_gene: TRBD1; j_gene: TRBJ2-5; abundance: .; CDR3nt: TGTGCCAGCAGCTCCGAGGGACAGCTCGTTCAAGAGACCCAGTACTTC; CDR3aa: CASSSEGQLVQETQYF
v_gene: TRBV29-1; d_gene: .; j_gene: TRBJ1-1; abundance: .; CDR3nt: TGCAGCGTTGATAGTTCAGAAGCTTTCTTT; CDR3aa: CSVDSSEAFF
v_gene: TRBV5-1; d_gene: TRBD2; j_gene: TRBJ2-1; abundance: .; CDR3nt: TGCGCCAGCAGCTTGGAGCGGGGGGGTCTAAATGAGCAGTTCTTC; CDR3aa: CASSLERGGLNEQFF
v_gene: TRBV6-5; d_gene: .; j_gene: TRBJ1-2; abundance: .; CDR3nt: TGTGCCAGCAGTTACTATCGGCATTACGGCTACACCTTC; CDR3aa: CASSYYRHYGYTF
v_gene: TRBV4-3; d_gene: .; j_gene: TRBJ1-1; abundance: .; CDR3nt: TGCGCCAGCAGCCAAGCGTTCAGGCTGAACACTGAAGCTTTCTTT; CDR3aa: CASSQAFRLNTEAFF
v_gene: TRBV6-5; d_gene: .; j_gene: TRBJ2-3; abundance: .; CDR3nt: TGTGCCAGCAGCACCCTAGTACAGACAGATACGCAGTATTTT; CDR3aa: CASSTLVQTDTQYF
v_gene: TRBV7-2; d_gene: .; j_gene: TRBJ2-1; abundance: .; CDR3nt: TGTGCCAGCAGCTTCGGGGTGAGGGGATCCTACAATGAGCAGTTCTTC; CDR3aa: CASSFGVRGSYNEQFF
v_gene: TRBV6-6; d_gene: .; j_gene: TRBJ1-2; abundance: .; CDR3nt: TGTGCCAGCAGTGCCCGGGGGAATGGTTTGAGCTACACCTTC; CDR3aa: CASSARGNGLSYTF